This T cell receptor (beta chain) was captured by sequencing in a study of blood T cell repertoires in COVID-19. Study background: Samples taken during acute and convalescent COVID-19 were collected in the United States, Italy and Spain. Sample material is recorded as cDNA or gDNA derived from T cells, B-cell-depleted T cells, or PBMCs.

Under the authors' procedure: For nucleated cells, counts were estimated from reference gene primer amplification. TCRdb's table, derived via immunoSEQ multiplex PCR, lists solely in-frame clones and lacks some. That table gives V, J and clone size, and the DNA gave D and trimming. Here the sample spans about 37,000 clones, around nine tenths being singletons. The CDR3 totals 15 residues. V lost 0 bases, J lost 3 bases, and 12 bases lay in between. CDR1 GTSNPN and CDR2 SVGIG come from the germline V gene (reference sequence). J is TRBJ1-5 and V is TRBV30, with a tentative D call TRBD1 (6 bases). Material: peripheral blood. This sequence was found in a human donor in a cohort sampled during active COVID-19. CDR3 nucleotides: TGTGCCTGGAGTGTACGTCGGGACAACAATCAGCCCCAGCATTTT. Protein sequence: CAWSVRRDNNQPQHF.